The next 10 T cell receptor beta chains were all read from a single sample in a study of early T cells in non-severe SARS-CoV-2 infection. TCRdb re-called the 5' RACE reads with MiXCR, one entry per CDR3 protein. This repertoire shows 36,000 or so distinct CDR3 sequences, under 4.5% found once; its top ten account for about 6%. The source material was whole blood. The receptors were sampled from an adult who was a healthcare worker with PCR-confirmed SARS-CoV-2 infection or an uninfected control (not recorded which).

This clonotype was seen repeatedly, ten times or more. The chain employs TRBV6-6 and TRBJ2-7; D gene unclear. This CDR3 has 13 residues. V dropped 7 bases and J dropped 0 bases, with 10 bases sitting between them. Germline assignment: CDR1 MNHNY and CDR2 SVGAGI (reference sequence). The CDR3 here is CASISGTSYEQYF. Here the CDR3 DNA reads TGTGCCAGCATATCGGGTACCTCCTACGAGCAGTACTTC.

This clonotype was counted many times. The DNA of the CDR3 is TGTGCCAGTAGTAGTTGGGGGAGCTCCTACAATGAGCAGTTCTTC. Translated: CASSSWGSSYNEQFF. V usage is TRBV19 and J usage is TRBJ2-1, with D perhaps TRBD1 or TRBD2 (5 bases each). This CDR3 is built from 15 residues. Germline loops: CDR1 LNHDA, CDR2 SQIVND (reference sequence). V dropped 4 bases and J dropped 0 bases, with 10 bases sitting between them.

This clonotype was observed many times. J is TRBJ2-1 and V is TRBV7-6, with TRBD1 identical over 9 bases. Germline V gene data show CDR1 as SGHVS and CDR2 as FNYEAQ. This CDR3 is built from 15 residues. Trimming removed 6 bases from V and 9 bases from J; junction bases left unmatched: 12. CDR3 protein: CASSFRDREQGEQFF. CDR3 nucleotide sequence: TGTGCCAGCAGTTTCCGGGACAGGGAACAGGGTGAGCAGTTCTTC. The full variable domain, its missing parts supplied by reference TRBV7-6 and TRBJ2-1, is GAGVSQSPRYKVTKRGQDVALRCDPISGHVSLYWYRQALGQGPEFLTYFNYEAQQDKSGLPNDRFSAERPEGSISTLTIQRTEQRDSAMYRCASSFRDREQGEQFFGPGTRLTVL.

Many counts were recorded for this clonotype. The V gene is TRBV12-3 or TRBV12-4, the J gene TRBJ2-2; D is perhaps TRBD2 (5 bases). There are 14 residues in the CDR3. Between the trimmed V and J ends, which lost 6 bases and 3 bases, there was a span of 11 bases. The CDR3 sequence: CASSLRAYTGELFF. CDR3 DNA sequence: TGTGCCAGCAGCCTGCGGGCCTACACCGGGGAGCTGTTTTTT.

In this sample, this clonotype turned up many times. The chain recombines TRBV2 with TRBJ2-2; D gene ambiguous. This CDR3 has 13 amino acids. Germline V CDR1 and CDR2: SNHLY, FYNNEI. Trimming shortened V by 4 bases and J by 4 bases, and 7 bases separated the two germline ends. In nucleotides, the CDR3 is TGTGCCAGCAGTGTTGAAGTCACCGGGGAGCTGTTTTTT. Its translation: CASSVEVTGELFF.

This clonotype has at least ten counts. The gene calls are TRBV5-1 and TRBJ1-2, with D perhaps matching TRBD1 (5 bases). Trimming stripped 0 bases from V and 2 bases from J, with 11 bases between. The CDR3 runs 15 residues. Germline assignment: CDR1 SGHRS and CDR2 YFSETQ. This CDR3 is CASSLEAGQNYGYTF. The CDR3 region has the DNA TGCGCCAGCAGCTTGGAGGCAGGGCAAAACTATGGCTACACCTTC.

The sample holds many counts of this clonotype. The gene calls are TRBV6-2 or TRBV6-3 and TRBJ2-1; D call uncertain. The V end was cut by 6 bases, the J end by 0 bases, with 6 bases between. The germline V gene has CDR1 MNHEY and CDR2 SVGEGT. This CDR3 is built from 13 residues. Here the CDR3 DNA reads TGTGCCAGCAGCACGAGCTCCTACAATGAGCAGTTCTTC. Its translation: CASSTSSYNEQFF.

This clonotype was detected many times. The genes are TRBV9 and TRBJ1-6, with unresolved D. The CDR3 has 14 residues. From germline, CDR1 is SGDLS and CDR2 YYNGEE. Trimming left V 0 bases short and J 7 bases short, with 8 bases between. The CDR3, as DNA: TGTGCCAGCAGCGTAGACCTTCTGAATTCACCCCTCCACTTT. It yields the protein CASSVDLLNSPLHF.

This clonotype has a count of ten or more. The genes are TRBV28 and TRBJ2-7; tentative D call: TRBD2 (6 bases). V lost 4 bases and J 5 bases, leaving 18 bases between the germline ends. Germline lookup yields CDR1 MDHEN and CDR2 SYDVKM. This CDR3 contains 15 residues. CDR3 protein: CASSSGSGDPNEQYF. The CDR3 DNA follows: TGTGCCAGCAGTTCCGGCTCGGGGGATCCGAACGAGCAGTACTTC.

In this sample, this clonotype turned up many times. The rearrangement joins TRBV11-2 to TRBJ2-5; 8 bases map to TRBD1. V was pared by 5 bases and J by 5 bases, with 10 bases of the junction left unmatched. Germline CDR1 SGHAT, CDR2 FQNNGV. The CDR3 covers 15 residues. In DNA form, the CDR3 reads TGTGCCAGCAGCCTGGAGACAGGGGTAGCGGAGACCCAGTACTTC. Its translation is CASSLETGVAETQYF. The full variable domain, rest sourced from reference TRBV11-2 and TRBJ2-5, is EAGVAQSPRYKIIEKRQSVAFWCNPISGHATLYWYQQILGQGPKLLIQFQNNGVVDDSQLPKDRFSAERLKGVDSTLKIQPAKLEDSAVYLCASSLETGVAETQYFGPGTRLLVL.